A selection of T cell receptor beta chains follows, all from one sample in a study of CD8+ T cells in alopecia areata. Here immunoSEQ multiplex PCR was the method, and the copy in TCRdb shows in-frame clones only, minus some. The table shows roughly 250,000 clones, with roughly two thirds occurring only once. The specimen was CD4+ T cells sorted from blood, collected at week 0. The receptors shown here come from a human donor with alopecia areata. The conserved cysteine and the conserved F or W are not part of the CDR3 here. A D gene is named only where the DNA matches it firmly. Some rows have no size entry. The others give once, few or many, or a class for an expanded clone.

d_gene | abundance | v_gene | CDR3aa
TRBD1 | . | TRBV29-1 | SVEGQGKDYT
TRBD1 | few | TRBV29-1 | SVGTGGNYGYT
. | . | TRBV7-2 | ASSISDPSSYEQY
. | few | TRBV5-6 | ASSLARTENYGYT
. | . | TRBV18 | ASSPPERFYGYT
. | . | TRBV4-2 | ASSQESLTEAF
. | . | TRBV5-6 | ASSSRWRSSYEQY
TRBD1 | . | TRBV29-1 | SVAGDRGNT
. | . | TRBV2 | ASSGGANEQF
. | . | TRBV5-1 | ASKLAPSEDTQY
. | once | TRBV29-1 | SVEWGLAKNIQY
. | few | TRBV11-2 | ASSPGTGELF
TRBD1 | . | TRBV5-6 | ASSWPGQGAQSNQPQH
TRBD2 | . | TRBV14 | ASSKGLAVYNEQF
. | . | TRBV30 | AWSVGGSSDTQY
. | few | TRBV6-6 | ASSQRPSTGEKLF
TRBD1 | . | TRBV29-1 | SVLGQGYGYT